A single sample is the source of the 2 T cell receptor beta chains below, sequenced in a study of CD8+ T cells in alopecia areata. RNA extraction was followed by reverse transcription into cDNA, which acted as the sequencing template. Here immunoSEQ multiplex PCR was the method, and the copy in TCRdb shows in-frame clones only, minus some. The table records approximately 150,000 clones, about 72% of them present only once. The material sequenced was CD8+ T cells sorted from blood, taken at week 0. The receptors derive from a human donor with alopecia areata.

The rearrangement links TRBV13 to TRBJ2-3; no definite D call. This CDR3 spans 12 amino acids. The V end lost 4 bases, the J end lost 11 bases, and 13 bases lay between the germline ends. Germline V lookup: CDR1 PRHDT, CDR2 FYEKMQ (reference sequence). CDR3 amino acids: CASSSEKIGQYF. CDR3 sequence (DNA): TGTGCCAGCAGCTCGGAGAAAATAGGGCAGTATTTT. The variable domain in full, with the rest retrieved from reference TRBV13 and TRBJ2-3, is AAGVIQSPRHLIKEKRETATLKCYPIPRHDTVYWYQQGPGQDPQFLISFYEKMQSDKGSIPDRFSAQQFSDYHSELNMSSLELGDSALYFCASSSEKIGQYFGPGTRLTVL.

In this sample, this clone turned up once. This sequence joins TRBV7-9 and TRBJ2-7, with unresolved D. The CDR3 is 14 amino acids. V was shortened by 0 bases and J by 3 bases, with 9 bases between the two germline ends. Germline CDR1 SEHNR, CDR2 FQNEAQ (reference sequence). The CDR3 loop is CASSLAGFYYEQYF. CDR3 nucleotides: TGTGCCAGCAGCTTAGCTGGATTCTACTACGAGCAGTACTTC.